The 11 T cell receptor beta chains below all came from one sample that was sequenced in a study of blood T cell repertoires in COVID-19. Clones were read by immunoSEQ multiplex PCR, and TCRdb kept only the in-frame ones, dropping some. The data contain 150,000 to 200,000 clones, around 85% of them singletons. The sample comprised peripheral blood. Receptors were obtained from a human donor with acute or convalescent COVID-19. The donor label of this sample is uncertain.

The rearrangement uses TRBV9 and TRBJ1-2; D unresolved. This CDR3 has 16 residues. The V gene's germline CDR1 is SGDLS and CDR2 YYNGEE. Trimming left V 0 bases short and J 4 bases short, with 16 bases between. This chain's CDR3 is CASSVATAPTPYGYTF. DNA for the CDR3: TGTGCCAGCAGCGTAGCCACCGCGCCTACTCCCTATGGCTACACCTTC. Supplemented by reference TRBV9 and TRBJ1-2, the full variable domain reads DSGVTQTPKHLITATGQRVTLRCSPRSGDLSVYWYQQSLDQGLQFLIQYYNGEERAKGNILERFSAQQFPDLHSELNLSSLELGDSALYFCASSVATAPTPYGYTFGSGTRLTVV.

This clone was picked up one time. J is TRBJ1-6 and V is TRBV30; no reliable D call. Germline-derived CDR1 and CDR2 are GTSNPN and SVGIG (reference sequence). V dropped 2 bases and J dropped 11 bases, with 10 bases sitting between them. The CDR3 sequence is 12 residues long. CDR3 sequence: CAWSRLDAPLHF. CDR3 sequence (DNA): TGTGCCTGGAGTCGGTTAGATGCACCCCTCCACTTT.

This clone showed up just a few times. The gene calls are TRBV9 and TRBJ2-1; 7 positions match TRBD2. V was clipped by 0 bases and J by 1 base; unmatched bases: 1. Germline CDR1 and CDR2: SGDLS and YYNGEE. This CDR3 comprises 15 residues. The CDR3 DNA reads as TGTGCCAGCAGCGTAGAGGGACTATCCTACAATGAGCAGTTCTTC. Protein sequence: CASSVEGLSYNEQFF. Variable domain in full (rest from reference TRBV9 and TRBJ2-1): DSGVTQTPKHLITATGQRVTLRCSPRSGDLSVYWYQQSLDQGLQFLIQYYNGEERAKGNILERFSAQQFPDLHSELNLSSLELGDSALYFCASSVEGLSYNEQFFGPGTRLTVL.

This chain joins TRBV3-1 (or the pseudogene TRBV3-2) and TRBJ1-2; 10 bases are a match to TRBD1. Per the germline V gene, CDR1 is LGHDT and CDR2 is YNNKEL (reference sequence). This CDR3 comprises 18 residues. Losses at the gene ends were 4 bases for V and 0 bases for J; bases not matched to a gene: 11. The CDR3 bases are TGTGCCAGCAGCCCGTGGAGGGACAGGGGAATAACTAACTATGGCTACACCTTC. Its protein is CASSPWRDRGITNYGYTF.

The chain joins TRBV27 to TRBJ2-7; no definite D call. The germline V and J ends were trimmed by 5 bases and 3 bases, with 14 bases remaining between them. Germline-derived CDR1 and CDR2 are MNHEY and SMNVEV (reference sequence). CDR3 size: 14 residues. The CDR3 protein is CASSPLPGNYEQYF. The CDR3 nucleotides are TGTGCCAGCAGTCCGCTCCCGGGTAACTACGAGCAGTACTTC.

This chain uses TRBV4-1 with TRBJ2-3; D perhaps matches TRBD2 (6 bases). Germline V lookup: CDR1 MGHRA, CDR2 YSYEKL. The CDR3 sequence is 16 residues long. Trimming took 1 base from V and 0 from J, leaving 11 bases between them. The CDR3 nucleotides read TGCGCCAGCAGCCAAGGGGACTGGATTAGCACAGATACGCAGTATTTT. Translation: CASSQGDWISTDTQYF.

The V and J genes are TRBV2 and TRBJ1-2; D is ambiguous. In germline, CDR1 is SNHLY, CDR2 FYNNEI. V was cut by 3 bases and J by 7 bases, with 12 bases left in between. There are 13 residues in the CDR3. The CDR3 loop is CASSEQAVGGYTF. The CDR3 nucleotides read TGTGCCAGCAGTGAGCAGGCTGTAGGTGGCTACACCTTC.

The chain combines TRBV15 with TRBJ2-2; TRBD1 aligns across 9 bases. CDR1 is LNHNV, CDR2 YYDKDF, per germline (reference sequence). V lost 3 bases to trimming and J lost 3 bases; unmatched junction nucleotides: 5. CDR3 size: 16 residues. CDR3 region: CATSRGQGIDTGELFF. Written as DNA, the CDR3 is TGTGCCACCAGCAGGGGACAGGGAATTGACACCGGGGAGCTGTTTTTT.

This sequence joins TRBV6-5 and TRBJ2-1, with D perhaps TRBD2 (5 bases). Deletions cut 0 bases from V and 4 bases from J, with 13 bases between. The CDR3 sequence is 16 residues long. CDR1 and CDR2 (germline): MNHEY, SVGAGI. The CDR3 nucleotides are TGTGCCAGCAGTTACTCGGACTGGCTTCCTTACAATGAGCAGTTCTTC. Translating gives CASSYSDWLPYNEQFF.

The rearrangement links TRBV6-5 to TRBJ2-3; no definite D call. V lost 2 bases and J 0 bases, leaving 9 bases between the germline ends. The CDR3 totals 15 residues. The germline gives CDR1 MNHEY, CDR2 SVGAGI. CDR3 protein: CASSYGGSSTDTQYF. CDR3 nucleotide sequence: TGTGCCAGCAGTTACGGCGGCAGTAGCACAGATACGCAGTATTTT.

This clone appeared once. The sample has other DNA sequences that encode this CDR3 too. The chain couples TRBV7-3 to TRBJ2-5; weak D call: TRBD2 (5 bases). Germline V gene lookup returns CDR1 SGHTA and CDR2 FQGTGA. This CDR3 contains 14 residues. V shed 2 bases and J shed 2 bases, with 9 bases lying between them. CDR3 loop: CASSLSSGQETQYF. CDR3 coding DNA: TGTGCCAGCAGCTTATCCTCGGGGCAAGAGACCCAGTACTTC.